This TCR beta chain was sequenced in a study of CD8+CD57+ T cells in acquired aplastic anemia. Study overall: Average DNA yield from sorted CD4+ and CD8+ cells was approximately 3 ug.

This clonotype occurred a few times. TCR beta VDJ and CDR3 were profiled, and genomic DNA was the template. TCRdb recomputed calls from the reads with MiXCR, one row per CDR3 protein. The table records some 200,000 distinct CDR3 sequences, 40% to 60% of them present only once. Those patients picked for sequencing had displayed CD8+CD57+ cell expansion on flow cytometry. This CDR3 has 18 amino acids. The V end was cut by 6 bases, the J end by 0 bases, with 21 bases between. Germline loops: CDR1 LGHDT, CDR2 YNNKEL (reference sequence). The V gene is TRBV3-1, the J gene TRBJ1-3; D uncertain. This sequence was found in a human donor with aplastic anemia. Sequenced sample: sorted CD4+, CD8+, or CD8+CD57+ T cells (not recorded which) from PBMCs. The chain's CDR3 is CASSLETGSKISGNTIYF. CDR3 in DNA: TGTGCCAGCAGTCTCGAAACCGGGAGCAAAATCTCTGGAAACACCATATATTTT.